This T cell receptor beta chain was profiled in a study of blood T cell repertoires in COVID-19. Here immunoSEQ multiplex PCR was the method, and the copy in TCRdb shows in-frame clones only, minus some. The table includes about 68,000 clones, 86% detected once. This CDR3 is 14 amino acids long. CDR1 is LNHDA, CDR2 SQIVND, per germline (reference sequence). V gave up 7 bases and J gave up 4 bases; unmatched junction bases: 9. Sequenced material: peripheral blood. The TCR comes from a man aged 30 to 39 with acute or convalescent COVID-19. The V and J genes are TRBV19 and TRBJ1-1, with 7 positions matching TRBD1. The CDR3 spells CASTMTYRGTEAFF. DNA of the CDR3: TGTGCCAGTACGATGACCTACAGGGGCACTGAAGCTTTCTTT.